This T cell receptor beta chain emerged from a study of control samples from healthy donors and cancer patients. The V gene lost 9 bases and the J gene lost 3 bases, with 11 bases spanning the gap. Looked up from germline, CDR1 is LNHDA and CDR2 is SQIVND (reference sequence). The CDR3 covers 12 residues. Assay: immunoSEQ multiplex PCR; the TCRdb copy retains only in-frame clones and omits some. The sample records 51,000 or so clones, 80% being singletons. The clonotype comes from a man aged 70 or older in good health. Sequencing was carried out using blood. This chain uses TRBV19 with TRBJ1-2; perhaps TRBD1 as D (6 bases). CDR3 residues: CASRDRYYGYTF. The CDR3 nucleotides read TGTGCCAGCAGAGACAGGTACTATGGCTACACCTTC.